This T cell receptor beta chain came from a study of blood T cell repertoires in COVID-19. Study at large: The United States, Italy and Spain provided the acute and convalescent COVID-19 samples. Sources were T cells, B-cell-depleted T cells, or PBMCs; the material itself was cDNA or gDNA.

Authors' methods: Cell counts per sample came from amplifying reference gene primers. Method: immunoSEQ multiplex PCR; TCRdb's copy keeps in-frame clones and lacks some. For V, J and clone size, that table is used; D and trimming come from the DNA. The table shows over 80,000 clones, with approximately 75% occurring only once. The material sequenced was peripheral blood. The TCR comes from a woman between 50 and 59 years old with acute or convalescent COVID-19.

The CDR3 DNA follows: TGTGCCAGCAGGCCAGGGACTTTTTATGGCTACACCTTC. This gives the protein CASRPGTFYGYTF. The chain combines TRBV28 with TRBJ1-2, with a tentative D call TRBD1 (5 bases). Trimming cost V 6 bases and J 5 bases, with 13 bases left between them. The CDR3 is made up of 13 amino acids. Per the germline V gene, CDR1 is MDHEN and CDR2 is SYDVKM.